This TCR beta chain was obtained from a study of Graves' ophthalmopathy and Graves' hyperthyroidism. Study-level results: Thyroid clonotypes that were expanded above 0.001 frequency mostly also appeared in blood.

This clonotype was seen a single time. The antigen is not known. Excluded: other autoimmune disease, uncontrolled infection, pregnancy or lactation. The PBMC fraction was derived from over 9 ml of fresh peripheral blood. The authors amplified TCR beta CDR3 regions from RNA transcripts. Amplification began with first-round RT-PCR using HTBI primers, then second-round multiplex PCR was performed. TCRdb re-called the multiplex PCR reads through MiXCR, storing one row per CDR3 protein. The sample includes about 340,000 distinct CDR3 sequences, roughly 15% seen only once; the top ten take approximately 13%. Between the trimmed V and J ends, which lost 1 base and 6 bases, there was a span of 7 bases. This CDR3 is 12 amino acids long. The germline V gene encodes CDR1 MDHEN and CDR2 SYDVKM.

The rearrangement uses TRBV28 and TRBJ2-7, with a weak D call TRBD1 (5 bases). Sequenced input: peripheral blood. The sequence was obtained from an adult man with Graves' ophthalmopathy. The CDR3: CASSLFQGEQYF. In DNA, the CDR3 is TGTGCCAGCAGTTTATTTCAGGGCGAGCAGTACTTC.